This T cell receptor beta chain stems from a study of T cells expressing NK-cell markers. Across the study: Seropositivity for HCMV was found in most of the eight sequenced donors, with one seronegative. Study-wide results and limits: CD8+ T cells in roughly six donors included dominant NKG2C+ clonotypes at 1.0-7.0%.

CDR1 is SEHNR and CDR2 is FQNEAQ in the germline V gene (reference sequence). The length of the CDR3 is 14 residues. Comments on this clonotype: Its target is unknown.

What made the TCR beta cDNA was 5'RACE template switching with UMIs. TCRdb re-called the 5' RACE reads, yielding one record per CDR3 amino acid sequence without DNA. The repertoire table contains over 150,000 distinct CDR3 sequences. This chain connects TRBV7-9 to TRBJ1-5; TCRdb proposes TRBD1, but this gene call is untestable without DNA. The source of this sequence is a woman aged 45 to 65 in good health. The source material was blood T cells: a sorted CD56 or NKG2C T cell subset, CD4+ or CD8+ T cells, or bulk PBMC T cells (not recorded which). The CDR3 sequence: CASSSGQGNQPQHF.